The 28 T cell receptor beta chains given below trace back to one sample, sequenced in a study of T cell changes during pregnancy in multiple sclerosis. Generated by immunoSEQ multiplex PCR, the TCRdb table keeps only in-frame clones and is missing some. The data show roughly 40,000 clones, roughly 85% seen once. Sequences were derived from CD4+ T cells from peripheral blood mononuclear cells, sampled before pregnancy. Source of these receptors: a female donor with multiple sclerosis, enrolled in a pregnancy study.

This chain joins TRBV7-9 and TRBJ2-3; TRBD2 matches 9 bases. Trimming took 0 bases from V and 1 from J; bases not matched to a gene: 5. The CDR3 contains 17 residues. Looked up from germline, CDR1 is SEHNR and CDR2 is FQNEAQ (reference sequence). The DNA of the CDR3 is TGTGCCAGCAGCTTAGCGCTGGCGGGAGGGGGCACAGATACGCAGTATTTT. Protein product: CASSLALAGGGTDTQYF.

The chain employs TRBV18 and TRBJ1-2, with D possibly TRBD1 on 6 matching bases. The CDR3 loop spans 16 amino acids. CDR1 is KGHSH, CDR2 LQKENI, per germline. V lost 2 bases and J 4 bases, leaving 17 bases between the germline ends. DNA of the CDR3: TGTGCCAGCTCACCAGACGGGACACCCAGGGGCTATGGCTACACCTTC. As protein: CASSPDGTPRGYGYTF.

The genes are TRBV28 and TRBJ2-7; 10 bases align to TRBD2. CDR1 is MDHEN, CDR2 SYDVKM, per germline. Germline trimming cut 6 bases from V and 2 bases from J; bases unmatched to any gene: 10. This CDR3 region has 16 residues. This chain's CDR3 is CASSAYSGTSAYEQYF. CDR3 coding DNA: TGTGCCAGCAGCGCCTACTCCGGGACTAGCGCCTACGAGCAGTACTTC.

The CDR3 region is CASHSGSNEKLFF. As DNA, the CDR3 is TGTGCCAGCCACTCGGGGAGTAATGAAAAACTGTTTTTT. The chain employs TRBV18 and TRBJ1-4; D gene unclear. V lost 8 bases and J lost 4, with 11 bases in between. In germline, CDR1 is KGHSH, CDR2 LQKENI. The CDR3 runs 13 residues.

The rearrangement uses TRBV5-1 and TRBJ1-2, with 8 bases lining up with TRBD1. The germline CDR1 and CDR2 sequences are SGHRS and YFSETQ. V shed 2 bases and J 2 bases; nucleotides not matched to a gene: 2. The CDR3 is 14 residues long. CDR3 DNA: TGCGCCAGCAGCTTCGGGACAGGCAACTATGGCTACACCTTC. This gives the protein CASSFGTGNYGYTF.

This chain links TRBV21-1 with TRBJ1-5; the tabulated D call, TRBD1, remains unverified against the DNA. TRBV21-1 is reported as a pseudogene. The CDR3 is made up of 14 amino acids. The CDR3 bases are TGTGCCAGCAGAAAGAGGGGGTACAATCAGCCCCAGCATTTT. It codes for CASRKRGYNQPQHF.

The chain couples TRBV7-9 to TRBJ2-7; TRBD2 might be the D (5 bases). The CDR3 sequence is 14 residues long. Germline values: CDR1 SEHNR, CDR2 FQNEAQ (reference sequence). Trimming removed 1 base from V and 3 bases from J, with 10 bases in between. The CDR3 coding sequence is TGTGCCAGCAGCTTAGTTCGGGATATCTACGAGCAGTACTTC. This sequence encodes CASSLVRDIYEQYF.

The chain links TRBV18 to TRBJ1-3; 7 bases are a match to TRBD1. Germline V gene lookup returns CDR1 KGHSH and CDR2 LQKENI. V lost 4 bases, J lost 0 bases, and 9 bases stayed unmatched. The CDR3 sequence is 17 residues long. CDR3 loop: CASSRETGRYSGNTIYF. CDR3 in DNA: TGTGCCAGCTCACGAGAGACAGGGCGCTACTCTGGAAACACCATATATTTT.

This chain links TRBV5-1 with TRBJ2-3; D possibly corresponds to TRBD1 (6 bases). The CDR3 has 17 residues. The V end was cut by 3 bases, the J end by 1 base, with 18 bases between. The germline V gene encodes CDR1 SGHRS and CDR2 YFSETQ. This CDR3 reads CASSSEQGGKGTDTQYF. The CDR3 nucleotides are TGCGCCAGCAGCTCCGAACAGGGCGGAAAAGGCACAGATACGCAGTATTTT.

The rearrangement uses TRBV7-2 and TRBJ2-5; 7 bases line up with TRBD2. Germline V gives CDR1 SGHTA, CDR2 FQGNSA. The V gene end was trimmed by 4 bases and the J gene end by 5 bases; junction bases not matched to a gene: 13. This CDR3 has 16 residues. CDR3 in DNA: TGTGCCAGCAGCTGGAAATCTAGCGGTAGTTCCGAGACCCAGTACTTC. It specifies CASSWKSSGSSETQYF.

The CDR3 DNA follows: TGTGCCAGCAGTCTCGGGACTAGCGGGAGACTGAACTACAATGAGCAGTTCTTC. Its translation: CASSLGTSGRLNYNEQFF. V and J are TRBV27 and TRBJ2-1; 14 positions match TRBD2. CDR1 and CDR2 (germline): MNHEY, SMNVEV (reference sequence). This CDR3 is 18 amino acids long. V shed 5 bases, J shed 3 bases, and the junction held 9 bases outside the gene matches.

The genes are TRBV27 and TRBJ2-3, with 10 bases fitting TRBD1. Trimming took 5 bases from V and 1 from J; bases not matched to a gene: 12. From germline, CDR1 is MNHEY and CDR2 SMNVEV (reference sequence). The CDR3 length is 18 residues. CDR3 loop: CASSPARTGGRGTDTQYF. The CDR3 nucleotides are TGTGCCAGCAGTCCCGCCCGGACAGGGGGTCGGGGCACAGATACGCAGTATTTT.

The chain combines TRBV5-1 with TRBJ2-3, with D possibly being TRBD1 (5 bases). The V and J ends lost 0 bases and 2 bases respectively, with 10 bases between them. CDR3 length: 15 amino acids. Germline-derived CDR1 and CDR2 are SGHRS and YFSETQ. CDR3 DNA sequence: TGCGCCAGCAGCTTGGGGGCAGGGTACACAGATACGCAGTATTTT. Protein: CASSLGAGYTDTQYF.

The chain recombines TRBV10-2 with TRBJ1-5, with 9 bases aligning to TRBD1. This CDR3 is 13 amino acids long. Looked up from germline, CDR1 is WSHSY and CDR2 is SAAADI. V was clipped by 6 bases and J by 7 bases; unmatched bases: 4. CDR3 region: CASRGQGTQPQHF. CDR3 DNA sequence: TGCGCCAGCAGGGGACAGGGTACCCAGCCCCAGCATTTT.

The chain is built from TRBV4-3 and TRBJ2-3, with 13 bases matching TRBD2. Looked up from germline, CDR1 is LGHNA and CDR2 is YSLEER. The J segment lost 4 bases and the V segment lost 0 bases, leaving 13 bases of the junction unmatched. The CDR3 covers 20 residues. The CDR3 loop is CASSQDSITSGRALPDTQYF. CDR3 nucleotides: TGCGCCAGCAGCCAAGATAGTATTACTAGCGGGAGGGCCCTCCCAGATACGCAGTATTTT.

The rearrangement uses TRBV14 and TRBJ2-1; the match to TRBD2 covers 9 bases. V dropped 1 base and J dropped 2; count of bases not matched to a gene: 3. In germline, CDR1 is SGHDN, CDR2 FVKESK. The CDR3 contains 16 residues. CDR3 in amino acids: CASSQVGGRAYNEQFF. As DNA, the CDR3 is TGTGCCAGCAGCCAAGTAGGCGGGAGGGCCTACAATGAGCAGTTCTTC.

The chain couples TRBV18 to TRBJ1-1; 9 bases match TRBD1. The CDR3 covers 18 residues. CDR1 and CDR2 (germline): KGHSH, LQKENI. V dropped 3 bases and J dropped 0; count of bases not matched to a gene: 11. This CDR3 is CASSPRTGTGSMNTEAFF. CDR3 nucleotide sequence: TGTGCCAGCTCACCCCGCACCGGGACAGGGAGCATGAACACTGAAGCTTTCTTT.

The chain joins TRBV5-5 to TRBJ1-2; D is possibly TRBD1 (5 bases). CDR3 size: 14 residues. The germline CDR1 and CDR2 sequences are SGHKS and YYEKEE (reference sequence). The V and J ends lost 0 bases and 6 bases respectively, with 12 bases between them. CDR3 nucleotides: TGTGCCAGCAGCTTGGCATGGGGCGCGGATGGCTACACCTTC. Its translation: CASSLAWGADGYTF.

The chain is built from TRBV6-5 and TRBJ2-5; 8 bases match TRBD1. The DNA end favors TRBJ2-7, so the J call may be wrong. The CDR3 consists of 15 residues. Germline values: CDR1 MNHEY, CDR2 SVGAGI. CDR3 amino acids: CASFPVRDRGHEQYF. In DNA form, the CDR3 reads TGTGCCAGTTTCCCGGTCCGAGACAGGGGCCACGAGCAGTACTTC.

V gene TRBV25-1 combines with J gene TRBJ2-4; possibly TRBD2 for D (7 bases). V lost 2 bases and J lost 4, with 15 bases in between. Germline V CDR1 and CDR2: MGHDK, SYGVNS. The CDR3 runs to 16 residues. The CDR3 here is CASSERKGGQKNIQYF. CDR3 nucleotides: TGTGCCAGCAGTGAACGGAAGGGGGGGCAGAAAAACATTCAGTACTTC.

The chain has TRBV2 and TRBJ2-7; D possibly corresponds to TRBD1 (6 bases). Germline CDR1 SNHLY, CDR2 FYNNEI. V lost 7 bases, J lost 3 bases, and 16 bases lay in between. The CDR3 length is 14 residues. The CDR3 region is CASNEQGQIYEQYF. DNA of the CDR3: TGTGCCAGCAACGAACAGGGCCAAATCTACGAGCAGTACTTC.

The chain is built from TRBV9 and TRBJ1-4; the match to TRBD1 covers 8 bases. The CDR3 is made up of 15 amino acids. V was clipped by 6 bases and J by 3 bases; unmatched bases: 7. The germline V gene has CDR1 SGDLS and CDR2 YYNGEE. The CDR3 spells CASTPGGNSNEKLFF. The CDR3 DNA sequence: TGTGCCAGCACCCCAGGGGGCAACTCTAATGAAAAACTGTTTTTT.

This rearrangement joins TRBV6-6 to TRBJ1-2; 8 nucleotides line up with TRBD1. The germline CDR1 and CDR2 sequences are MNHNY and SVGAGI (reference sequence). The CDR3 totals 14 residues. Unmatched junction bases numbered 9, after V lost 6 bases and J lost 6 bases. The CDR3 DNA reads TGTGCCAGCAGAATGGACAGGGATGGCGATGGCTACACCTTC. It specifies CASRMDRDGDGYTF.

V gene TRBV7-9 combines with J gene TRBJ2-5, with TRBD1 as a possible D gene (7 bases). This CDR3 comprises 15 residues. Germline CDR1 and CDR2: SEHNR and FQNEAQ (reference sequence). V lost 1 base to trimming and J lost 3 bases, with 12 bases between them. CDR3 bases: TGTGCCAGCAGCTTAGGTAGCAGGGGGGAAGAGACCCAGTACTTC. It yields the protein CASSLGSRGEETQYF.

The rearrangement joins TRBV30 to TRBJ1-2; 8 nucleotides line up with TRBD1. V was clipped by 1 base and J by 4 bases; unmatched bases: 11. The CDR3 has 16 residues. Per germline, CDR1 GTSNPN and CDR2 SVGIG (reference sequence). The CDR3: CAWSGGTGQEPYGYTF. The CDR3 DNA is TGTGCCTGGAGTGGTGGGACAGGCCAAGAGCCCTATGGCTACACCTTC.

The chain is built from TRBV7-9 and TRBJ2-1; the match to TRBD1 covers 9 bases. The CDR3 totals 15 residues. Per the germline V gene, CDR1 is SEHNR and CDR2 is FQNEAQ (reference sequence). After removal of 5 bases from V and 4 bases from J, the junction contained 6 bases not matched to a gene. CDR3 loop: CASSPGQGRYNEQFF. The DNA of the CDR3 is TGTGCCAGCAGCCCCGGACAGGGGAGGTACAATGAGCAGTTCTTC.

J is TRBJ2-5 and V is TRBV5-1; 10 bases are a match to TRBD2. After removal of 4 bases from V and 2 bases from J, the junction contained 11 bases not matched to a gene. CDR3 size: 17 residues. Germline CDR1 SGHRS, CDR2 YFSETQ. CDR3 nucleotide sequence: TGCGCCAGCAGCCCGGGACCGGGACTAGCGCCACAAGAGACCCAGTACTTC. Its protein is CASSPGPGLAPQETQYF.

The V and J genes are TRBV4-1 and TRBJ1-1; D gene ambiguous. There are 15 residues in the CDR3. The V end lost 2 bases, the J end lost 0 bases, and 10 bases lay between the germline ends. The germline gives CDR1 MGHRA, CDR2 YSYEKL. The CDR3 coding sequence is TGCGCCAGCAGCCAAATACTTCGGTTGAACACTGAAGCTTTCTTT. This gives the protein CASSQILRLNTEAFF.